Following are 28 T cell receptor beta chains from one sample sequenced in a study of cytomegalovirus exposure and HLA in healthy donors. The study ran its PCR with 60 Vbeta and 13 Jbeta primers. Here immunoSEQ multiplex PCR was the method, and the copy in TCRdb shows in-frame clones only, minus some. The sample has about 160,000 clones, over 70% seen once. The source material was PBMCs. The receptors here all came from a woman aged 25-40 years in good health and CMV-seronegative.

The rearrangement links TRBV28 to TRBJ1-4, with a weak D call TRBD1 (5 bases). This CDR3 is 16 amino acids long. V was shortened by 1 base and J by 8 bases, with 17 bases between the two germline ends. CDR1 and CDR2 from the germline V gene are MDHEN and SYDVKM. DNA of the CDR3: TGTGCCAGCAGTTTATTGGGGGGGTCAGTAAAAGAAAAACTGTTTTTT. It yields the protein CASSLLGGSVKEKLFF.

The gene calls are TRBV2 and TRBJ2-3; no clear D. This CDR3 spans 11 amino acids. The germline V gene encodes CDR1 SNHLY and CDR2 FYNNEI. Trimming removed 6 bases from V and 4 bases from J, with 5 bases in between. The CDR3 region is CASSQSDTQYF. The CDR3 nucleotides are TGTGCCAGCAGCCAGTCAGATACGCAGTATTTT.

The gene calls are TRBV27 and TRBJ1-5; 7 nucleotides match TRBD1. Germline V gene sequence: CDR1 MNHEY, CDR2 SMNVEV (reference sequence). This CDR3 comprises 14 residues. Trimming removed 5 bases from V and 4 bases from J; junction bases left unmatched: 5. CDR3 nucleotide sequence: TGTGCCAGCAGTGTAAGACAGGGTAATCAGCCCCAGCATTTT. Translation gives CASSVRQGNQPQHF.

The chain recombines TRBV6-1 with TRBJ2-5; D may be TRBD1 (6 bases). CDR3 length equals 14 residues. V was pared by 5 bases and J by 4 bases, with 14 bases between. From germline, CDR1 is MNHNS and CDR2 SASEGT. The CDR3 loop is CASSITGSPETQYF. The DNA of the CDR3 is TGTGCCAGCAGTATCACAGGGTCCCCAGAGACCCAGTACTTC.

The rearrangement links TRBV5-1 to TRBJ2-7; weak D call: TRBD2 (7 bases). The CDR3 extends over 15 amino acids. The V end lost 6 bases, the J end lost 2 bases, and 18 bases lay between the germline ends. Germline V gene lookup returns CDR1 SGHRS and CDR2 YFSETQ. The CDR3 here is CASTQGRGFPYEQYF. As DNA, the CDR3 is TGCGCCAGCACCCAGGGGAGGGGGTTCCCCTACGAGCAGTACTTC.

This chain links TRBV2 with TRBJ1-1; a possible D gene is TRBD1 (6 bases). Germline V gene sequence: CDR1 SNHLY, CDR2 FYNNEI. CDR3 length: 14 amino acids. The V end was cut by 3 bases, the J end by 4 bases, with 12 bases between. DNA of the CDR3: TGTGCCAGCAGTGACGGGGGGCTGGGCACTGAAGCTTTCTTT. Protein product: CASSDGGLGTEAFF.

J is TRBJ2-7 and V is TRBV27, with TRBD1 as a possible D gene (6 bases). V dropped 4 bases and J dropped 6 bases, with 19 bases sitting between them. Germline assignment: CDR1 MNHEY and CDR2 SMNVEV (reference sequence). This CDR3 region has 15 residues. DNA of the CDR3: TGTGCCAGCAGTTCCCCGGGACATTCTTTTGGCGAGCAGTACTTC. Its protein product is CASSSPGHSFGEQYF.

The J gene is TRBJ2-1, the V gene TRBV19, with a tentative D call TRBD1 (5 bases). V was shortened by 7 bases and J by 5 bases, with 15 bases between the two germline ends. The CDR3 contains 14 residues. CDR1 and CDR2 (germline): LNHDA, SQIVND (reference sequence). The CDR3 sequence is CASNRPGLNNEQFF. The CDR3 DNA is TGTGCCAGTAATCGGCCAGGGCTTAACAATGAGCAGTTCTTC. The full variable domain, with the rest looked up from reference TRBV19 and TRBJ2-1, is DGGITQSPKYLFRKEGQNVTLSCEQNLNHDAMYWYRQDPGQGLRLIYYSQIVNDFQKGDIAEGYSVSREKKESFPLTVTSAQKNPTAFYLCASNRPGLNNEQFFGPGTRLTVL.

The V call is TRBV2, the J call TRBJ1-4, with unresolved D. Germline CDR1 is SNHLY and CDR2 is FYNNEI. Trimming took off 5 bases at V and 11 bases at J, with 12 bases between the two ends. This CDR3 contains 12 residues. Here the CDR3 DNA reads TGTGCCAGCAGTTCATCCTCCGGGAAACTGTTTTTT. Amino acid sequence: CASSSSSGKLFF.

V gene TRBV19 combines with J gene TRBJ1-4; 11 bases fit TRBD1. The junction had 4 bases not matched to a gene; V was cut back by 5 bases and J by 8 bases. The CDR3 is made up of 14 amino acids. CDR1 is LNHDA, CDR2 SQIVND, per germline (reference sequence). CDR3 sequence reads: CASSWTGGYEKLFF. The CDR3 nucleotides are TGTGCCAGTAGTTGGACAGGGGGCTACGAAAAACTGTTTTTT.

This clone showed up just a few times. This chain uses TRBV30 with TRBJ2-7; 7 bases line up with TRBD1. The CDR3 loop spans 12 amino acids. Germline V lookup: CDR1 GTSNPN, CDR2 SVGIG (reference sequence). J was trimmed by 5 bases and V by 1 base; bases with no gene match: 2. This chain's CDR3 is CAWSGDSNEQYF. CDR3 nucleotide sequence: TGTGCCTGGAGTGGGGACAGCAACGAGCAGTACTTC. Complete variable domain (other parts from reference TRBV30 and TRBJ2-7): SQTIHQWPATLVQPVGSPLSLECTVEGTSNPNLYWYRQAAGRGLQLLFYSVGIGQISSEVPQNLSASRPQDRQFILSSKKLLLSDSGFYLCAWSGDSNEQYFGPGTRLTVT.

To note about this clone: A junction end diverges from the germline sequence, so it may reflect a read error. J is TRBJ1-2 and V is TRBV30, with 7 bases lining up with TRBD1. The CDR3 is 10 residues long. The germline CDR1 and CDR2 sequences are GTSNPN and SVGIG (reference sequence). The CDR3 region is CAWSVQGSAF. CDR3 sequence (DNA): TGTGCCTGGAGTGTACAGGGGAGCGCCTTC.

This CDR3 reads CASSLIGGAGDTEAFF. CDR3 coding DNA: TGTGCCAGCAGCCTCATAGGGGGCGCTGGGGACACTGAAGCTTTCTTT. This chain links TRBV7-6 with TRBJ1-1; 7 nucleotides align to TRBD1. Germline loops: CDR1 SGHVS, CDR2 FNYEAQ. The V gene end was trimmed by 5 bases and the J gene end by 3 bases; junction bases not matched to a gene: 12. The CDR3 contains 16 residues.

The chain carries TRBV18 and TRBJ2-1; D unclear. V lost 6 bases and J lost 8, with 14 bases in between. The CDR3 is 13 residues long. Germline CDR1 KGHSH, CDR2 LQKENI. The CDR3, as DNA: TGTGCCAGCTCCAGGAACCAATTGGATGAGCAGTTCTTC. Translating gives CASSRNQLDEQFF. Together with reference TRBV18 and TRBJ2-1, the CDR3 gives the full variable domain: NAGVMQNPRHLVRRRGQEARLRCSPMKGHSHVYWYRQLPEEGLKFMVYLQKENIIDESGMPKERFSAEFPKEGPSILRIQQVVRGDSAAYFCASSRNQLDEQFFGPGTRLTVL.

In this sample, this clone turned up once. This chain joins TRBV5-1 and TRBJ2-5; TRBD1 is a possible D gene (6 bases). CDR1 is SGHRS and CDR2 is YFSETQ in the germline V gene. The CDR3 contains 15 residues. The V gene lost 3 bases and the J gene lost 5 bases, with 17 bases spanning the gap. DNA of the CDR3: TGCGCCAGCAGCTCCGGTAGGACAGAGGGGGAGACCCAGTACTTC. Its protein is CASSSGRTEGETQYF. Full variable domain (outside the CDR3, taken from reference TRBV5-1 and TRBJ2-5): KAGVTQTPRYLIKTRGQQVTLSCSPISGHRSVSWYQQTPGQGLQFLFEYFSETQRNKGNFPGRFSGRQFSNSRSEMNVSTLELGDSALYLCASSSGRTEGETQYFGPGTRLLVL.

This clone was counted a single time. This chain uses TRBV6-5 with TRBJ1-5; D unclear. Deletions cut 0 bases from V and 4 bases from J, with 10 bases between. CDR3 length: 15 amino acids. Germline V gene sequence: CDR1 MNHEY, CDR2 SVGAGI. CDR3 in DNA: TGTGCCAGCAGTTACTCGGCGCGGGCTAATCAGCCCCAGCATTTT. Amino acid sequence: CASSYSARANQPQHF.

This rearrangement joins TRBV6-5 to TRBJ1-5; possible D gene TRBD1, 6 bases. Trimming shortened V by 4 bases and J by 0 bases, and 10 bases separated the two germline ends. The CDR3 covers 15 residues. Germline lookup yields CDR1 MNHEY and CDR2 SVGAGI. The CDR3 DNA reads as TGTGCCAGCAGTTCTGGGGGCCTTAGCAATCAGCCCCAGCATTTT. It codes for CASSSGGLSNQPQHF.

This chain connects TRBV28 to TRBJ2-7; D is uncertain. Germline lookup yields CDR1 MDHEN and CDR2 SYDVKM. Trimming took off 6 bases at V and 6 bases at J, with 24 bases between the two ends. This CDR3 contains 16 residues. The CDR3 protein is CASSQPPTPYYFEQYF. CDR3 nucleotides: TGTGCCAGCAGCCAACCCCCGACACCTTATTACTTCGAGCAGTACTTC.

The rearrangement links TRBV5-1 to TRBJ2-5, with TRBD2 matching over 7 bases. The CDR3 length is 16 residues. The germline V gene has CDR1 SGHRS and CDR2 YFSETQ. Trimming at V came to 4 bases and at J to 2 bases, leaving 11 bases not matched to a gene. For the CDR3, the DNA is TGCGCCAGCAGCAGCGGGGCAGCGGGGAAACAAGAGACCCAGTACTTC. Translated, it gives CASSSGAAGKQETQYF.

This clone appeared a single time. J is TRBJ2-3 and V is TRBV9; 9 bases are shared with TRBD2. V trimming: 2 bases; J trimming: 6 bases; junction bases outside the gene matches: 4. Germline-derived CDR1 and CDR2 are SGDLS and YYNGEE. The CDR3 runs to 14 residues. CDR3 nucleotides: TGTGCCAGCAGCGTCGGCGGGGGGGCTGATACGCAGTATTTT. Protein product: CASSVGGGADTQYF.

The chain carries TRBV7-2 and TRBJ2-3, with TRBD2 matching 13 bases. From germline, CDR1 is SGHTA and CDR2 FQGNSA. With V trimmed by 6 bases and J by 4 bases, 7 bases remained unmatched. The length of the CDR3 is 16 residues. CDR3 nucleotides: TGTGCCAGCAGGCGTACACTAGCGGGGGGGCCAGATACGCAGTATTTT. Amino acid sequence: CASRRTLAGGPDTQYF.

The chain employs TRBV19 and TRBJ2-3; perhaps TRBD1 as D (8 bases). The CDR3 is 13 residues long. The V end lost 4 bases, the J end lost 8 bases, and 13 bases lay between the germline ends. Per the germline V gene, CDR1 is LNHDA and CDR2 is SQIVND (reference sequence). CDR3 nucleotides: TGTGCCAGTAGTACGAACAGGGGGGGTACGCAGTATTTT. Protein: CASSTNRGGTQYF.

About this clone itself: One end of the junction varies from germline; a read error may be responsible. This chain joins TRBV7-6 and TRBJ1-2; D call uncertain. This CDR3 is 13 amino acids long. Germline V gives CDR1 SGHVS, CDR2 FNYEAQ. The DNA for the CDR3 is TGTGCCAGCAGCCTGTGGACTAATTATGGCTACACCTTC. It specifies CASSLWTNYGYTF.

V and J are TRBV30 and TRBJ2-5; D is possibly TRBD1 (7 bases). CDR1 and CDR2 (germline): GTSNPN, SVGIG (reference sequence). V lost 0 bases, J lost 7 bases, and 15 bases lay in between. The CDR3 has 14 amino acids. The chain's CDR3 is CAWSVAGGRATQYF. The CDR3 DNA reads TGTGCCTGGAGTGTGGCAGGGGGGCGCGCGACCCAGTACTTC.

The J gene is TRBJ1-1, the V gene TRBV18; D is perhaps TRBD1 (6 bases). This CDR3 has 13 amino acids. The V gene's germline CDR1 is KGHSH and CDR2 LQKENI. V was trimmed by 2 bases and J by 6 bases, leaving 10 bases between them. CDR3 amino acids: CASSPDRRPEAFF. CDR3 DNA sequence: TGTGCCAGCTCACCAGACAGGAGGCCTGAAGCTTTCTTT.

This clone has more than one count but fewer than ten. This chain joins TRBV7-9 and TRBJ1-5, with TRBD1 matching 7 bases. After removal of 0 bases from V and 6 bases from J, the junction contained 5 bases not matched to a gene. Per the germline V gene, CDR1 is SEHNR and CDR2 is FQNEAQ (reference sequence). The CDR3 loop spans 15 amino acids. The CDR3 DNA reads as TGTGCCAGCAGCTTAGCCGGACAGGCTCCTCAGCCCCAGCATTTT. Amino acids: CASSLAGQAPQPQHF.

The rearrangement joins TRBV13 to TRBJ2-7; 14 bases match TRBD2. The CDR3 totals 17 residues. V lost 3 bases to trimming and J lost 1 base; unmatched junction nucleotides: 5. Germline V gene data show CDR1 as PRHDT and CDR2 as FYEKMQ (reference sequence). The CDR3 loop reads CASSFGGLAGDSYEQYF. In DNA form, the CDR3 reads TGTGCCAGCAGCTTTGGGGGACTAGCGGGGGATTCCTACGAGCAGTACTTC.

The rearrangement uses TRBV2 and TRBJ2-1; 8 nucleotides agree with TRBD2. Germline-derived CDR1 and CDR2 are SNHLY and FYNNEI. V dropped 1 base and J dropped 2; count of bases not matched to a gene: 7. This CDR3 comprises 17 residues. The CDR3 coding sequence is TGTGCCAGCAGTGAAGGGTATAGCGGGGTCCCCTACAATGAGCAGTTCTTC. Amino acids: CASSEGYSGVPYNEQFF.